These 8 T cell receptor beta chains share one sample of origin, sequenced in a study of early T cells in non-severe SARS-CoV-2 infection listed by TCRdb under 2021. The library was made by 5' RACE. Reads for this sample came from a NextSeq 500. TCRdb trimmed public reads at Q25 via fastp, called clones via MiXCR and kept in-frame beta chains. Every distinct CDR3 protein forms one entry, paired with its most common genes and DNA. The sample has about 49,000 distinct CDR3 sequences on record, 10% to 15% of them singletons. The leading ten clones occupy around 2.5% of the sample. Sequences were derived from whole blood, sampled at baseline. The receptors stem from an adult who was a healthcare worker with PCR-confirmed SARS-CoV-2 infection or an uninfected control (not recorded which).

This clonotype was seen only a few times. V gene TRBV7-3 combines with J gene TRBJ2-5, with D tentatively TRBD2 (6 bases). Germline CDR1 is SGHTA and CDR2 is FQGTGA. This CDR3 contains 15 residues. The V end was cut by 2 bases, the J end by 1 base, with 11 bases between. CDR3 in amino acids: CASSLFGGIQETQYF. For the CDR3, the DNA is TGTGCCAGCAGCTTATTTGGCGGGATCCAAGAGACCCAGTACTTC.

The chain couples TRBV18 to TRBJ1-6; a possible D gene is TRBD1 (5 bases). V gave up 1 base and J gave up 8 bases, with 9 bases separating them. CDR1 and CDR2 from the germline V gene are KGHSH and LQKENI. This CDR3 region has 14 residues. CDR3 protein: CASSPQGLDSPLHF. CDR3 in DNA: TGTGCCAGCTCACCACAGGGGTTAGATTCACCCCTCCACTTT. The full variable domain, in which reference TRBV18 and TRBJ1-6 provide the parts outside the CDR3, is NAGVMQNPRHLVRRRGQEARLRCSPMKGHSHVYWYRQLPEEGLKFMVYLQKENIIDESGMPKERFSAEFPKEGPSILRIQQVVRGDSAAYFCASSPQGLDSPLHFGNGTRLTVT.

This clonotype was found many times. The rearrangement joins TRBV24-1 to TRBJ2-5; D tentatively reads TRBD1 or TRBD2 (5 bases each). Trimming pared 3 bases from V and 0 bases from J, leaving 10 bases between. CDR3 length equals 15 residues. Germline V gives CDR1 KGHDR, CDR2 SFDVKD. The CDR3 DNA follows: TGTGCCACCAGTGATCCCGGGACCGACCAAGAGACCCAGTACTTC. It codes for CATSDPGTDQETQYF.

J is TRBJ2-1 and V is TRBV4-1; D call uncertain. Per germline, CDR1 MGHRA and CDR2 YSYEKL. Trimming removed 0 bases from V and 7 bases from J, with 4 bases in between. This CDR3 spans 12 amino acids. This CDR3 is CASSQDVNEQFF. Written as DNA, the CDR3 is TGCGCCAGCAGCCAAGACGTAAATGAGCAGTTCTTC.

The sample holds many counts of this clonotype. The chain uses TRBV14 and TRBJ2-1; no firm D call. There are 13 residues in the CDR3. The V end lost 3 bases, the J end lost 7 bases, and 10 bases lay between the germline ends. The germline CDR1 and CDR2 sequences are SGHDN and FVKESK. CDR3 loop: CASSQEIRNEQFF. The CDR3 bases are TGTGCCAGCAGCCAGGAAATACGGAATGAGCAGTTCTTC.

This clonotype was seen a few times. In nucleotides, the CDR3 is TGTGCCAGCAGCTTTTATAACACTGAAGCTTTCTTT. As protein: CASSFYNTEAFF. The V gene is TRBV7-2, the J gene TRBJ1-1; no clear D. The CDR3 runs 12 residues. V lost 3 bases and J lost 2, with 4 bases in between. Per germline, CDR1 SGHTA and CDR2 FQGNSA.

The J gene is TRBJ1-4, the V gene TRBV20-1; D remains unclear. The CDR3 totals 12 residues. Trimming took 3 bases from V and 3 from J, leaving 5 bases between them. The V gene's germline CDR1 is DFQATT and CDR2 SNEGSKA (reference sequence). CDR3 in DNA: TGCAGTGCTAGTACCCCTAATGAAAAACTGTTTTTT. Translated, it gives CSASTPNEKLFF.

This chain uses TRBV19 with TRBJ2-3; TRBD1 might be the D (6 bases). Germline V CDR1 and CDR2: LNHDA, SQIVND (reference sequence). The CDR3 totals 15 residues. V was cut by 6 bases and J by 4 bases, with 17 bases left in between. CDR3 sequence reads: CASSTFGGVSDTQYF. Here the CDR3 DNA reads TGTGCCAGTAGCACCTTTGGGGGCGTATCAGATACGCAGTATTTT.